This T cell receptor (beta chain) was sequenced in a study of CD8 T cells in ankylosing spondylitis. Whole-study results and caveats: Some motif variants were previously reported in reactive arthritis synovial fluid and blood. The disease-linked clones had a CD8+ phenotype and low blood frequencies.

TCRdb analysed the 5' RACE reads with MiXCR anew, one entry per CDR3 protein. The profile covers more than 150,000 distinct CDR3 sequences, with about 18% appearing a single time and roughly 4.5% taken by the ten largest. From germline, CDR1 is MGHRA and CDR2 YSYEKL. This CDR3 region has 19 residues. V lost 4 bases and J lost 5; bases outside the gene matches: 15. Notes on this clonotype: The antigen remains unidentified.

This chain connects TRBV4-1 to TRBJ2-1, with 12 bases matching TRBD2. Sequencing was done on a sample of blood, either unsorted or a sorted T cell fraction (not recorded which). This clonotype originated in a male donor under 30 with ankylosing spondylitis or in good health (not recorded which). CDR3 DNA sequence: TGCGCCAGCAGCCGAGAAGACTCCTGGACTAGCGGGATCAACAATGAGCAGTTCTTC. Translated, it gives CASSREDSWTSGINNEQFF.